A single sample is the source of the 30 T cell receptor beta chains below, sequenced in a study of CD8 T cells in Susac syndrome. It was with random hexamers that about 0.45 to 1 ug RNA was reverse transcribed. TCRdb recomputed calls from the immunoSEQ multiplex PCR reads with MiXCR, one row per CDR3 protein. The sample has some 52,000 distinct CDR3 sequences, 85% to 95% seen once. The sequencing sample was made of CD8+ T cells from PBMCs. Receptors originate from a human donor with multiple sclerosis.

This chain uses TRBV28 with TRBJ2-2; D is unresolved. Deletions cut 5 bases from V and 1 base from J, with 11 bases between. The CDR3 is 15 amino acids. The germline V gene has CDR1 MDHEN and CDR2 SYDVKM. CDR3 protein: CASSPKDRNTGELFF. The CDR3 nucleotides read TGTGCCAGCAGTCCCAAAGACCGGAACACCGGGGAGCTGTTTTTT.

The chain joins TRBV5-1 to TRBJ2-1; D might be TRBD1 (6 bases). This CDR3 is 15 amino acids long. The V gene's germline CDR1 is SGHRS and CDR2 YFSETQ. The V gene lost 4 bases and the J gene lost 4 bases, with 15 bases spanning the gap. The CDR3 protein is CASSEDLGAYNEQFF. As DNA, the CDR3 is TGCGCCAGCAGCGAGGACCTGGGGGCGTACAATGAGCAGTTCTTC.

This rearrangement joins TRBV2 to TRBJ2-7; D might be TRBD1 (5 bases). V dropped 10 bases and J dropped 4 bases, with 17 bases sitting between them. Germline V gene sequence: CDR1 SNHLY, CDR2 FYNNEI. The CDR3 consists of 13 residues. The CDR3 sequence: CAISPDSEYEQYF. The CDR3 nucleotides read TGTGCCATTTCTCCAGACAGCGAGTACGAGCAGTACTTC.

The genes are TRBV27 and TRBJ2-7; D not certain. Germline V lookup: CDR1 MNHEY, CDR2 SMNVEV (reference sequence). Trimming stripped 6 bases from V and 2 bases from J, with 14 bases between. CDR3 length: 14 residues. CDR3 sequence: CASSSDGLPYEQYF. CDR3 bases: TGTGCCAGCAGCTCCGACGGATTACCCTACGAGCAGTACTTC.

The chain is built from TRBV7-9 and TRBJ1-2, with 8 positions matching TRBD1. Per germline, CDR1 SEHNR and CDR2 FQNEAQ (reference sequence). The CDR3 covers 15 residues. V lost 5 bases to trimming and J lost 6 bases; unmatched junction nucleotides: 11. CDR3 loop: CASSPVPQGAHGYTF. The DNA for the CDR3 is TGTGCCAGCAGCCCAGTACCCCAGGGGGCTCATGGCTACACCTTC.

The CDR3 coding sequence is TGTGCCAGCAGCTCACAGGGGAGAGCTAACTATGGCTACACCTTC. Its translation: CASSSQGRANYGYTF. The chain carries TRBV7-9 and TRBJ1-2; 7 bases map to TRBD1. CDR1 and CDR2 (germline): SEHNR, FQNEAQ (reference sequence). V was clipped by 4 bases and J by 0 bases; unmatched bases: 5. The CDR3 is 15 amino acids.

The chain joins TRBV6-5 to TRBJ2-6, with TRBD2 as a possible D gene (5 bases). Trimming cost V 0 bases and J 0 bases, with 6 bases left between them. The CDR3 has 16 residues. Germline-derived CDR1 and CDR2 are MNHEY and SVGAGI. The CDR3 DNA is TGTGCCAGCAGTTACTCGCGGGTCTCTGGGGCCAACGTCCTGACTTTC. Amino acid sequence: CASSYSRVSGANVLTF.

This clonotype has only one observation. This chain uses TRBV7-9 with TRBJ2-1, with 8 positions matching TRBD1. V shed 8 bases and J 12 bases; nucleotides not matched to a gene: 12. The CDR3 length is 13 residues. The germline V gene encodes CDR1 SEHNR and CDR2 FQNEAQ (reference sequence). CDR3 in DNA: TGTGCCAGCGGGGGGACAGGCGGCCACCCGCAGTTCTTC. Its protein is CASGGTGGHPQFF.

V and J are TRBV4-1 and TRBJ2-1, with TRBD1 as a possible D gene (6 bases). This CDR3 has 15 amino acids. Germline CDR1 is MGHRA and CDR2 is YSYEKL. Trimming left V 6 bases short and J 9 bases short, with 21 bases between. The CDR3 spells CASRYLPQGSGEQFF. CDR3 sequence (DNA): TGCGCCAGCAGATATCTACCGCAGGGGTCGGGTGAGCAGTTCTTC.

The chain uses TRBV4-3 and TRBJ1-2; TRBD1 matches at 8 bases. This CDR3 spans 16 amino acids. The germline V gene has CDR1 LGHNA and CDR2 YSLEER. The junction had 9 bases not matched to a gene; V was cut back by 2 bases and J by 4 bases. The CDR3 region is CASSQLTGGFPYGYTF. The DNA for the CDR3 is TGCGCCAGCAGCCAATTAACAGGGGGATTCCCCTATGGCTACACCTTC.

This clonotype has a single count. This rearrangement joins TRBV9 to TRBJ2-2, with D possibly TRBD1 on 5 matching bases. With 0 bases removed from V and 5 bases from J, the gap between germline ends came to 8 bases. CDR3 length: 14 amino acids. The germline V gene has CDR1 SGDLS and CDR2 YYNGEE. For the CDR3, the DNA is TGTGCCAGCAGCGTAGCGACAGAGACCGGGGAGCTGTTTTTT. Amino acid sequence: CASSVATETGELFF.

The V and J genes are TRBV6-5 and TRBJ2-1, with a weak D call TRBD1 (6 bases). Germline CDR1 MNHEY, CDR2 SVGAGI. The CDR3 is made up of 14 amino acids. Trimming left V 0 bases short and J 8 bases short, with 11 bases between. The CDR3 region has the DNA TGTGCCAGCAGTTACTCGCGGCCAGGGGATGAGCAGTTCTTC. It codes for CASSYSRPGDEQFF.

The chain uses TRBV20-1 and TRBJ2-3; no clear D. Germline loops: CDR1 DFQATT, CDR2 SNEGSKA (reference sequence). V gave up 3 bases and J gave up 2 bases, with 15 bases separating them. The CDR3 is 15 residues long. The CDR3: CSASQTTNPTDTQYF. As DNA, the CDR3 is TGCAGTGCTAGCCAAACAACCAACCCCACAGATACGCAGTATTTT.

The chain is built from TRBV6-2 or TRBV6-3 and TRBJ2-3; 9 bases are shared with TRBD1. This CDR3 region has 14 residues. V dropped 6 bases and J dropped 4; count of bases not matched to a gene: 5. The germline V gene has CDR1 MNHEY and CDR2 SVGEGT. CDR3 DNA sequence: TGTGCCAGCAGCCGGGACAGGGCCCCAGATACGCAGTATTTT. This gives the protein CASSRDRAPDTQYF.

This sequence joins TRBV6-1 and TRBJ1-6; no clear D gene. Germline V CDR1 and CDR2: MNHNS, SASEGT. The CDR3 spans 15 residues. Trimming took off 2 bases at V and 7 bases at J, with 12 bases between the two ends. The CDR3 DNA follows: TGTGCCAGCAGTGAAAACGCAGGCGACAATTCACCCCTCCACTTT. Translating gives CASSENAGDNSPLHF.

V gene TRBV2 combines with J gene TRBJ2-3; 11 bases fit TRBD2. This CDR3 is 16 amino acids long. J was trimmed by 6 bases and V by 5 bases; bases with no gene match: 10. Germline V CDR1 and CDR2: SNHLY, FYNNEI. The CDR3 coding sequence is TGTGCCAGCAGTCAACTAGCGGGGGCCGAAGCGGATACGCAGTATTTT. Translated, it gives CASSQLAGAEADTQYF. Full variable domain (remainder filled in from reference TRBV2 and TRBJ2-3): EPEVTQTPSHQVTQMGQEVILRCVPISNHLYFYWYRQILGQKVEFLVSFYNNEISEKSEIFDDQFSVERPDGSNFTLKIRSTKLEDSAMYFCASSQLAGAEADTQYFGPGTRLTVL.

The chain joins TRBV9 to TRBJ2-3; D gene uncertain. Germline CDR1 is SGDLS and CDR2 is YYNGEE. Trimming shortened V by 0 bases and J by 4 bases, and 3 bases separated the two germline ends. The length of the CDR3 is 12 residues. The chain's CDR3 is CASSVGADTQYF. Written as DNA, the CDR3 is TGTGCCAGCAGCGTAGGGGCAGATACGCAGTATTTT.

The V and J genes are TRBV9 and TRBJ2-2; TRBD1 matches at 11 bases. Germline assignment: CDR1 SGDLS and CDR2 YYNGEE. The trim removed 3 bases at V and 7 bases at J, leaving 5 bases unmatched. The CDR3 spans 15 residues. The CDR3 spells CASSARDRGVGELFF. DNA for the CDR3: TGTGCCAGCAGCGCCCGGGACAGGGGGGTCGGGGAGCTGTTTTTT.

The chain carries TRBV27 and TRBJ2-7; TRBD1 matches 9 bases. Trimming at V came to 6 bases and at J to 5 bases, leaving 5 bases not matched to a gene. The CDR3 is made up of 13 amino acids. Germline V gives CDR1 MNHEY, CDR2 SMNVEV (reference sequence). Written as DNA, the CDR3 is TGTGCCAGCAGACAGGGGGCCATCCACGAGCAGTACTTC. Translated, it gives CASRQGAIHEQYF.

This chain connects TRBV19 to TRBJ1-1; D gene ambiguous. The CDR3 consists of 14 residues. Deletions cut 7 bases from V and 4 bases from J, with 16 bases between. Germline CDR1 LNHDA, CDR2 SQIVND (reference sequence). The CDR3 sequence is CASTIWGLGTEAFF. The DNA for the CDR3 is TGTGCCAGTACGATTTGGGGATTGGGCACTGAAGCTTTCTTT.

The CDR3 DNA is TGTGCCAGCAGCGCGGGACAGGGGTACGGTGGCTACACCTTC. Translating gives CASSAGQGYGGYTF. This rearrangement joins TRBV27 to TRBJ1-2, with 10 bases identical to TRBD1. The germline V gene has CDR1 MNHEY and CDR2 SMNVEV (reference sequence). This CDR3 spans 14 amino acids. The J segment lost 7 bases and the V segment lost 6 bases, leaving 8 bases of the junction unmatched.

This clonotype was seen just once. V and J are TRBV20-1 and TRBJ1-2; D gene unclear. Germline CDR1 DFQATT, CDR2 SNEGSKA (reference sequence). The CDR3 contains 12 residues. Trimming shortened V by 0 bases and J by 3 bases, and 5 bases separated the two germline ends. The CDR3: CSARDSDYGYTF. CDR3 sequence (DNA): TGCAGTGCTAGAGACAGTGACTATGGCTACACCTTC.

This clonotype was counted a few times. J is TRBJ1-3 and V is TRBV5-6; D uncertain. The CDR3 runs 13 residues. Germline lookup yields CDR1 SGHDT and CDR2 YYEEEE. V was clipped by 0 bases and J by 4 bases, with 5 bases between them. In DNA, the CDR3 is TGTGCCAGCAGCTTGGGATCAGGAAACACCATATATTTT. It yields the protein CASSLGSGNTIYF.

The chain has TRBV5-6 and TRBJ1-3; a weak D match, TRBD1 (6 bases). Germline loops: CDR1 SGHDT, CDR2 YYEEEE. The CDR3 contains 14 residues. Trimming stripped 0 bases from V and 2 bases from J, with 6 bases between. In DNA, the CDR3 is TGTGCCAGCAGCTTGGCAGGGGCTGGAAACACCATATATTTT. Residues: CASSLAGAGNTIYF.

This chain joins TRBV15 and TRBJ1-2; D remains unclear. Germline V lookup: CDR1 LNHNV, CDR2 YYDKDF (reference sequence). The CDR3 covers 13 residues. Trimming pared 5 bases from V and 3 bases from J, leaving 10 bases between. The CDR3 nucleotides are TGTGCCACCAGCTCCTTGGGCGACTATGGCTACACCTTC. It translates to CATSSLGDYGYTF.

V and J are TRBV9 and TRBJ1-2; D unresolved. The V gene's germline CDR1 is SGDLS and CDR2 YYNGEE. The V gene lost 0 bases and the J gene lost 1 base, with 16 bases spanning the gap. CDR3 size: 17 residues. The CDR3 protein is CASSVDWAEADNYGYTF. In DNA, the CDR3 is TGTGCCAGCAGCGTAGATTGGGCAGAGGCGGATAACTATGGCTACACCTTC.

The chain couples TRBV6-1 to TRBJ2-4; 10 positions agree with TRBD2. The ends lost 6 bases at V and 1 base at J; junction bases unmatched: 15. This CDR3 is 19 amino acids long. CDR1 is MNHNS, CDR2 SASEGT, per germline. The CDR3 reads CASSPWLAGALRAKNIQYF. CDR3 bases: TGTGCCAGCAGCCCCTGGCTAGCGGGGGCCCTAAGGGCCAAAAACATTCAGTACTTC.

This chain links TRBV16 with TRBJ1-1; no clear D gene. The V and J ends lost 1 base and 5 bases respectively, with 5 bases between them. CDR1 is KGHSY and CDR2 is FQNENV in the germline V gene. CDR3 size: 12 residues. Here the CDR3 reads CASSQFRTEAFF. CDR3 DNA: TGTGCCAGCAGCCAATTTAGGACTGAAGCTTTCTTT.

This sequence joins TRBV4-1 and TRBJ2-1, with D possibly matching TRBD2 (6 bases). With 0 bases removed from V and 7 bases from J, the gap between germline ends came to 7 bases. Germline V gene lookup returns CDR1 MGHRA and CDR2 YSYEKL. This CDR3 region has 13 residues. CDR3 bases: TGCGCCAGCAGCCAAGACGGGGGAAATGAGCAGTTCTTC. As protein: CASSQDGGNEQFF.

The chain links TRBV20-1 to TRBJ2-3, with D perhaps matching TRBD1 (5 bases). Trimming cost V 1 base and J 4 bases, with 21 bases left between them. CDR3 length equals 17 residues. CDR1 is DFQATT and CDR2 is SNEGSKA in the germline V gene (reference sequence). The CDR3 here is CSARGTTFRVFPDTQYF. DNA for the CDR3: TGCAGTGCTAGAGGCACCACGTTCAGGGTTTTCCCAGATACGCAGTATTTT.